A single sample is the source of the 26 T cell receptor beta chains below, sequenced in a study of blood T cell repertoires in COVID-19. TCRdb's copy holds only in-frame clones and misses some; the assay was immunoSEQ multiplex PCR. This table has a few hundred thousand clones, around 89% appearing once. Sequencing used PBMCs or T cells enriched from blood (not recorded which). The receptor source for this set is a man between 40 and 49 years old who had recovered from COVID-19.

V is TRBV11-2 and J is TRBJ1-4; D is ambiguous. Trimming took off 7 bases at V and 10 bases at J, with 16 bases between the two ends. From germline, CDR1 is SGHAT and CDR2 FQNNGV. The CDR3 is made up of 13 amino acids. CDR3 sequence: CASTFTGQLKLFF. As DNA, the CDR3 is TGTGCCAGCACCTTTACTGGGCAATTAAAACTGTTTTTT.

The CDR3 is CATETGRAGVNTEAFF. For the CDR3, the DNA is TGTGCCACCGAGACGGGTAGGGCGGGTGTGAACACTGAAGCTTTCTTT. The gene calls are TRBV19 and TRBJ1-1, with no clear D. Germline assignment: CDR1 LNHDA and CDR2 SQIVND (reference sequence). The V end was cut by 10 bases, the J end by 0 bases, with 21 bases between. This CDR3 has 16 residues.

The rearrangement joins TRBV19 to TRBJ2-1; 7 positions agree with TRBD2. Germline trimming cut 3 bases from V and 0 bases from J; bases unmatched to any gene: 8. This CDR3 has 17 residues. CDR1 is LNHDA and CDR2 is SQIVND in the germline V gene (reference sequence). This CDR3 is CASSIGGLADSYNEQFF. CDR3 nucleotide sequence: TGTGCCAGTAGTATTGGTGGGCTAGCGGACTCCTACAATGAGCAGTTCTTC.

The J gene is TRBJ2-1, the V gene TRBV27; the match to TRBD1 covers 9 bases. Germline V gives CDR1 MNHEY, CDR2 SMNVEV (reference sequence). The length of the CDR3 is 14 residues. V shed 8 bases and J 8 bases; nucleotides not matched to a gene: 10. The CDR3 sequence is CASHGTGWRHEQFF. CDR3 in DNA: TGTGCCAGCCACGGGACAGGGTGGAGACATGAGCAGTTCTTC.

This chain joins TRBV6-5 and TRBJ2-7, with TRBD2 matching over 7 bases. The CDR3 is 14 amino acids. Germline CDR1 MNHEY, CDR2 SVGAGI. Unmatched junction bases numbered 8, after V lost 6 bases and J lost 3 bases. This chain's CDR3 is CASSKRTGGYEQYF. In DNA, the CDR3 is TGTGCCAGCAGCAAACGTACGGGGGGCTACGAGCAGTACTTC.

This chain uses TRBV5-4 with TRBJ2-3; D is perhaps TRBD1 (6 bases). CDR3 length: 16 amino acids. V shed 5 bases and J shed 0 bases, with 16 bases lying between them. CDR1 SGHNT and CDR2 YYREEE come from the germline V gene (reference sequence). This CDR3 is CASSSGANPSTDTQYF. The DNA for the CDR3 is TGTGCCAGCAGTTCAGGGGCGAACCCTAGCACAGATACGCAGTATTTT.

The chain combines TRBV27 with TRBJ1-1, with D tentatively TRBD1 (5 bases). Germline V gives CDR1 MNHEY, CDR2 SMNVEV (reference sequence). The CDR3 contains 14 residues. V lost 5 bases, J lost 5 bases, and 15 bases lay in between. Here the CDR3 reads CASSPTPRATEAFF. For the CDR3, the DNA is TGTGCCAGCAGTCCAACGCCCAGGGCAACTGAAGCTTTCTTT.

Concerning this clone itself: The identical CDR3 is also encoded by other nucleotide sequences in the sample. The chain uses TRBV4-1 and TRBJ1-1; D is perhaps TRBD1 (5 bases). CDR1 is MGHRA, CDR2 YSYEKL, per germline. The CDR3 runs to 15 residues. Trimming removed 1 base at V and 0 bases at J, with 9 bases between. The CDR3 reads CASSQVGGLNTEAFF. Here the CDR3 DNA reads TGCGCCAGCAGCCAAGTTGGGGGGTTGAACACTGAAGCTTTCTTT.

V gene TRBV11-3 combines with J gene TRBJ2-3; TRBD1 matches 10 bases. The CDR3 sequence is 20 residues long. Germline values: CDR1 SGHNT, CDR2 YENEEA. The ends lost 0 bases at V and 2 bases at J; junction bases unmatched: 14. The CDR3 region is CASSLDKMRKDRGFTDTQYF. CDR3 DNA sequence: TGTGCCAGCAGCTTAGATAAGATGAGGAAGGACAGGGGGTTCACAGATACGCAGTATTTT.

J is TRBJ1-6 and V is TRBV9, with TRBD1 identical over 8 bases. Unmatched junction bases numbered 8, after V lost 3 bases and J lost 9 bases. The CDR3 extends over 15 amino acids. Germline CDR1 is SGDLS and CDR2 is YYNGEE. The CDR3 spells CASSAMTGVSSPLHF. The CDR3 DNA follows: TGTGCCAGCAGCGCGATGACAGGGGTTAGTTCACCCCTCCACTTT.

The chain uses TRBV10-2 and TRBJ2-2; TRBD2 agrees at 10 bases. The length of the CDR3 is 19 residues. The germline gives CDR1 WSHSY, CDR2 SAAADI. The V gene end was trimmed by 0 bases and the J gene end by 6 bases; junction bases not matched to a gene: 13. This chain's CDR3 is CASSESPLAGWFFSGELFF. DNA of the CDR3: TGCGCCAGCAGTGAGTCCCCACTAGCGGGATGGTTTTTTTCCGGGGAGCTGTTTTTT.

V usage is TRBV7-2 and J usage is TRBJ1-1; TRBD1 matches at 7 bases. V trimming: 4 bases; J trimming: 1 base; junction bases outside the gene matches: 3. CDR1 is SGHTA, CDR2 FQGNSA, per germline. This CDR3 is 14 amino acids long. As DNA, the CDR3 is TGTGCCAGCAGCTACAGGGGTAGGAACACTGAAGCTTTCTTT. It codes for CASSYRGRNTEAFF.

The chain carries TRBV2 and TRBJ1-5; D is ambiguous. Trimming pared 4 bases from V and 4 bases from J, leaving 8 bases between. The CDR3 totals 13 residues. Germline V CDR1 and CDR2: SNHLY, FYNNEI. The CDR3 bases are TGTGCCAGCAGTGGAACACCGAATCAGCCCCAGCATTTT. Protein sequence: CASSGTPNQPQHF.

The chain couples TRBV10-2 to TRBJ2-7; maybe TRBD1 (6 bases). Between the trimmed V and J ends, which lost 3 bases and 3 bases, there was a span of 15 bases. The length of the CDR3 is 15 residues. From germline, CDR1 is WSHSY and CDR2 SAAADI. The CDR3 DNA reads TGCGCCAGCAGTGAAGGACAGATACTCTACTACGAGCAGTACTTC. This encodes CASSEGQILYYEQYF.

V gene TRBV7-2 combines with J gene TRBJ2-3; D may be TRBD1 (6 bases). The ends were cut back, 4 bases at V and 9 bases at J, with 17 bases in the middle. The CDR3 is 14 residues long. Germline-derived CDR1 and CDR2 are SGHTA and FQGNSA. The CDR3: CASSSQPVRGTQYF. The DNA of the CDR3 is TGTGCCAGCAGCTCGCAACCGGTCAGGGGCACGCAGTATTTT. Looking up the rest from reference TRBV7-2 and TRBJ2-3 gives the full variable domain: GAGVSQSPSNKVTEKGKDVELRCDPISGHTALYWYRQSLGQGLEFLIYFQGNSAPDKSGLPSDRFSAERTGGSVSTLTIQRTQQEDSAVYLCASSSQPVRGTQYFGPGTRLTVL.

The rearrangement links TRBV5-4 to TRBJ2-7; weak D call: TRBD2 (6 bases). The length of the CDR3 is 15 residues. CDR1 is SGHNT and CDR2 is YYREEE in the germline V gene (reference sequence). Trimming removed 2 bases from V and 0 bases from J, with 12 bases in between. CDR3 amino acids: CASSLAGGSSYEQYF. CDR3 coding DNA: TGTGCCAGCAGCTTAGCGGGCGGTAGCTCCTACGAGCAGTACTTC. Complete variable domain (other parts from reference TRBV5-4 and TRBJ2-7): ETGVTQSPTHLIKTRGQQVTLRCSSQSGHNTVSWYQQALGQGPQFIFQYYREEENGRGNFPPRFSGLQFPNYSSELNVNALELDDSALYLCASSLAGGSSYEQYFGPGTRLTVT.

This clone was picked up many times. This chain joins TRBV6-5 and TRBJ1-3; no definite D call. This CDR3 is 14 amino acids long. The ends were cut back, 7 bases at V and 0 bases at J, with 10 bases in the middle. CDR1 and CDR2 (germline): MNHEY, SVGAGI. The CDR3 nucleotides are TGTGCCAGCATTCGGGATTTCTCTGGAAACACCATATATTTT. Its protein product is CASIRDFSGNTIYF.

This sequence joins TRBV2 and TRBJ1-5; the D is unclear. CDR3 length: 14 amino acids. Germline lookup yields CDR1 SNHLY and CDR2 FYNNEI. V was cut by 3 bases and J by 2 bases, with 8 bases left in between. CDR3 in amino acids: CASSEGTRNQPQHF. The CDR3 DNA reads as TGTGCCAGCAGTGAGGGCACCCGCAATCAGCCCCAGCATTTT.

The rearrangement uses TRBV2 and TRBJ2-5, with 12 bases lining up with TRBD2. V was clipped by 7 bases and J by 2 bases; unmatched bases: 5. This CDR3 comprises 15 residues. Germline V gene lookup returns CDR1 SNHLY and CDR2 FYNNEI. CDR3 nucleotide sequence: TGTGCCAGCAAAAGGACTAGCGGGGAACAAGAGACCCAGTACTTC. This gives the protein CASKRTSGEQETQYF. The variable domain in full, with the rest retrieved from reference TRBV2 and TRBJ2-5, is EPEVTQTPSHQVTQMGQEVILRCVPISNHLYFYWYRQILGQKVEFLVSFYNNEISEKSEIFDDQFSVERPDGSNFTLKIRSTKLEDSAMYFCASKRTSGEQETQYFGPGTRLLVL.

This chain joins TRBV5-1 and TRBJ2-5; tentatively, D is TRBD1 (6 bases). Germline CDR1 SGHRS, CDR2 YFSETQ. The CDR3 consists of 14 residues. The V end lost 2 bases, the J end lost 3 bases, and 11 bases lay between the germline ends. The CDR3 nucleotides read TGCGCCAGCAGCTTCCAGGGGTTGGAAGAGACCCAGTACTTC. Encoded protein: CASSFQGLEETQYF.

The CDR3 DNA reads TGTGCCAGCAGCTTGGACAGGGGTAATGAAAAACTGTTTTTT. This codes for CASSLDRGNEKLFF. This rearrangement joins TRBV13 to TRBJ1-4; 9 nucleotides line up with TRBD1. In germline, CDR1 is PRHDT, CDR2 FYEKMQ (reference sequence). The ends lost 3 bases at V and 4 bases at J; junction bases unmatched: 0. The CDR3 totals 14 residues.

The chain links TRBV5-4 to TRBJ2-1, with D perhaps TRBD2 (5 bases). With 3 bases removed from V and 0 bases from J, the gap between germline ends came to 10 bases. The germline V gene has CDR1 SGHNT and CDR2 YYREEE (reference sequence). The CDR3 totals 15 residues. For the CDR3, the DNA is TGTGCCAGCAGCTCGGACTGGAGCTCCTACAATGAGCAGTTCTTC. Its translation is CASSSDWSSYNEQFF.

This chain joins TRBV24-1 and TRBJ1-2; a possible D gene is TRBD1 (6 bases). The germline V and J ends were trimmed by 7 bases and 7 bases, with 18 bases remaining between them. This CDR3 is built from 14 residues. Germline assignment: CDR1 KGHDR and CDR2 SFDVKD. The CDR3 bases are TGTGCCACCAGCGTCCACAGGGAAGGTGGTGGCTACACCTTC. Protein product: CATSVHREGGGYTF.

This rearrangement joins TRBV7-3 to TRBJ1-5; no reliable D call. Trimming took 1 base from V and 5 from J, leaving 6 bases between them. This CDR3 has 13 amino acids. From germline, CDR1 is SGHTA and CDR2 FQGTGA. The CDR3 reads CASSLRGDQPQHF. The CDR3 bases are TGTGCCAGCAGCTTAAGGGGAGATCAGCCCCAGCATTTT.

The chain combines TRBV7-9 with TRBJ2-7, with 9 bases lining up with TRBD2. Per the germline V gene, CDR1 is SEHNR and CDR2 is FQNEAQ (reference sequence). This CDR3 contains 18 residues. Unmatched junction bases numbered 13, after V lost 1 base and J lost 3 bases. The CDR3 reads CASSLVETSGRLFYEQYF. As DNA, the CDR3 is TGTGCCAGCAGCTTAGTCGAAACTAGCGGGCGGCTATTCTACGAGCAGTACTTC. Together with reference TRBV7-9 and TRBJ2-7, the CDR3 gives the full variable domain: DTGVSQNPRHKITKRGQNVTFRCDPISEHNRLYWYRQTLGQGPEFLTYFQNEAQLEKSRLLSDRFSAERPKGSFSTLEIQRTEQGDSAMYLCASSLVETSGRLFYEQYFGPGTRLTVT.

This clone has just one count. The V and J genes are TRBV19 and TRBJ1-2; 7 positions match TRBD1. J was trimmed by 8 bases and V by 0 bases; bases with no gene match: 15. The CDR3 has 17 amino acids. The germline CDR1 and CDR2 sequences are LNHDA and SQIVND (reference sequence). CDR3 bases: TGTGCCAGTAGTATAGATCTCGCGGGCAGGGGGATTTGGGGCTACACCTTC. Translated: CASSIDLAGRGIWGYTF.